This T cell receptor (beta chain) was identified in a study of blood T cell repertoires in COVID-19. About the research overall: In each case, the material was cDNA or gDNA derived from T cells, B-cell-depleted T cells, or PBMCs.

This clone was seen a handful of times. V was pared by 4 bases and J by 2 bases, with 8 bases between. Germline V gene lookup returns CDR1 MNHEY and CDR2 SVGEGT. CDR3 size: 13 residues. Authors' processing steps: Using reference gene primer amplification, nucleated cell counts were estimated. The protocol was immunoSEQ multiplex PCR, while the TCRdb copy is restricted to in-frame clones and leaves out a portion. V and J calls and clone size are as listed in that table; D and trimming were resolved from the DNA. The data contain more than 65,000 clones, around nine tenths of them singletons. V usage is TRBV6-2 or TRBV6-3 and J usage is TRBJ1-1; tentative D call: TRBD1 (5 bases). The TCR originated in a man aged 60 to 69 with acute or convalescent COVID-19. Source material: peripheral blood. The CDR3 spells CASSWRGNTEAFF. CDR3 DNA: TGTGCCAGCAGTTGGCGGGGCAACACTGAAGCTTTCTTT.